These 13 T cell receptor beta chains originate from one sample sequenced in a study of blood T cell repertoires in COVID-19. Measured with immunoSEQ multiplex PCR; TCRdb has only the in-frame clones, and not every one. Seen here are about 120,000 clones, roughly 90% observed once, and the top ten hold around 4.1%. Material for sequencing was peripheral blood. All receptors come from a woman aged 55-70 years with COVID-19, enrolled during active disease.

The chain carries TRBV2 and TRBJ2-3; 9 bases are a match to TRBD2. The V gene's germline CDR1 is SNHLY and CDR2 FYNNEI. The CDR3 is 18 residues long. J gave up 2 bases and V 2 bases, and 11 bases lay outside the gene matches. CDR3 amino acids: CASSELGLAGQNTDTQYF. The CDR3 DNA reads TGTGCCAGCAGTGAACTCGGGCTAGCGGGGCAAAACACAGATACGCAGTATTTT.

The chain joins TRBV3-1 (or the pseudogene TRBV3-2) to TRBJ2-7; 7 bases agree with TRBD2. V was clipped by 0 bases and J by 9 bases; unmatched bases: 5. Looked up from germline, CDR1 is LGHDT and CDR2 is YNNKEL (reference sequence). CDR3 length: 13 residues. The CDR3 protein is CASSQDPSGVQYF. The CDR3 DNA sequence: TGTGCCAGCAGCCAAGATCCTAGCGGCGTGCAGTACTTC.

The chain uses TRBV6-5 and TRBJ1-6; D unclear. Per the germline V gene, CDR1 is MNHEY and CDR2 is SVGAGI. Between the trimmed V and J ends, which lost 4 bases and 8 bases, there was a span of 6 bases. The CDR3 contains 12 residues. The DNA for the CDR3 is TGTGCCAGCAGTTTCCGAGATTCACCCCTCCACTTT. Its translation is CASSFRDSPLHF.

The chain couples TRBV6-2 or TRBV6-3 to TRBJ2-1; D is unclear. Between the trimmed V and J ends, which lost 2 bases and 7 bases, there was a span of 15 bases. CDR3 length: 15 amino acids. The germline gives CDR1 MNHEY, CDR2 SVGEGT. The CDR3 is CASSYAPPGTNEQFF. The CDR3 nucleotides are TGTGCCAGCAGTTACGCCCCCCCTGGTACTAATGAGCAGTTCTTC.

V is TRBV7-9 and J is TRBJ1-5; D is unresolved. The CDR3 consists of 13 residues. Deletions cut 4 bases from V and 8 bases from J, with 12 bases between. The germline CDR1 and CDR2 sequences are SEHNR and FQNEAQ (reference sequence). CDR3 sequence: CASSSSLSEPQHF. CDR3 nucleotides: TGTGCCAGCAGCTCCTCCCTTTCAGAGCCCCAGCATTTT.

This rearrangement joins TRBV4-3 to TRBJ1-2, with 8 positions matching TRBD1. Germline CDR1 reads LGHNA; CDR2 reads YSLEER. The V gene end was trimmed by 3 bases and the J gene end by 4 bases; junction bases not matched to a gene: 7. The CDR3 is made up of 15 amino acids. CDR3 sequence (DNA): TGCGCCAGCAGCCACCAGGCCGACAGGGGCTATGGCTACACCTTC. This gives the protein CASSHQADRGYGYTF.

The chain uses TRBV3-1 (or the pseudogene TRBV3-2) and TRBJ2-7, with 11 positions matching TRBD2. V was pared by 0 bases and J by 10 bases, with 5 bases of the junction left unmatched. Germline V lookup: CDR1 LGHDT, CDR2 YNNKEL (reference sequence). The CDR3 is made up of 14 amino acids. In nucleotides, the CDR3 is TGTGCCAGCAGCCAAGATAATCTAGCGGGGGGACAGTACTTC. This gives the protein CASSQDNLAGGQYF.

The gene calls are TRBV3-1 (or the pseudogene TRBV3-2) and TRBJ1-1, with TRBD1 as a possible D gene (5 bases). CDR3 length equals 16 residues. The ends were cut back, 4 bases at V and 4 bases at J, with 19 bases in the middle. Per the germline V gene, CDR1 is LGHDT and CDR2 is YNNKEL (reference sequence). The CDR3: CASSPRGSLLGTEAFF. The CDR3 nucleotides are TGTGCCAGCAGCCCGCGGGGCAGCCTCTTGGGCACTGAAGCTTTCTTT.

The chain uses TRBV18 and TRBJ1-2; 9 bases are a match to TRBD1. CDR3 size: 14 residues. The germline V gene encodes CDR1 KGHSH and CDR2 LQKENI. J lost 4 bases, V lost 2 bases, and 2 bases had no gene match. CDR3 in amino acids: CASSPTGGLYGYTF. The CDR3 nucleotides read TGTGCCAGCTCACCAACAGGGGGCCTCTATGGCTACACCTTC.

This chain connects TRBV6-6 to TRBJ2-1; TRBD2 agrees at 9 bases. CDR1 and CDR2 from the germline V gene are MNHNY and SVGAGI (reference sequence). The CDR3 is made up of 16 amino acids. J lost 10 bases, V lost 5 bases, and 15 bases had no gene match. DNA for the CDR3: TGTGCCAGCAGTCAAAATCCGGGACTAGCTCTAGAAGAGCAGTTCTTC. Its translation: CASSQNPGLALEEQFF.

The chain links TRBV6-2 or TRBV6-3 to TRBJ2-1; D not certain. The CDR3 contains 14 residues. Germline CDR1 is MNHEY and CDR2 is SVGEGT. Trimming removed 2 bases from V and 10 bases from J, with 15 bases in between. CDR3 DNA sequence: TGTGCCAGCAGTTACGTCCTCCTGCCCAGAGAGCAGTTCTTC. Amino acids: CASSYVLLPREQFF.

The DNA for the CDR3 is TGTGCCACCAACCCTGGTCGACAGGGATATCAGCCCCAGCATTTT. Protein: CATNPGRQGYQPQHF. This chain uses TRBV15 with TRBJ1-5; 7 positions agree with TRBD1. This CDR3 region has 15 residues. V shed 7 bases and J 5 bases; nucleotides not matched to a gene: 11. Germline values: CDR1 LNHNV, CDR2 YYDKDF (reference sequence).

The chain combines TRBV12-3 or TRBV12-4 with TRBJ2-7; the D is unclear. The CDR3 is made up of 11 amino acids. Trimming stripped 6 bases from V and 6 bases from J, with 9 bases between. The CDR3 spells CASSLESEQYF. The CDR3 region has the DNA TGTGCCAGCAGCCTAGAGAGCGAGCAGTACTTC.